The entry below gives a single TCR beta chain sequence along with its context. The CDR3 is 13 amino acids. V shed 7 bases and J 5 bases; nucleotides not matched to a gene: 3. Germline assignment: CDR1 SGDLS and CDR2 YYNGEE. This entry comes from a study of cytomegalovirus exposure and HLA in healthy donors. Primers: 60 Vbeta forward and 13 Jbeta reverse. Clones were read by immunoSEQ multiplex PCR, and TCRdb kept only the in-frame ones, dropping some. The listing contains just over 200,000 clones. This chain links TRBV9 with TRBJ2-7; 13 bases match TRBD2. The receptor's source is a girl aged 2 to 10 in good health and CMV-seropositive. Sequences were obtained from PBMCs. The CDR3 region is CASSGTSGNEQYF. The CDR3 bases are TGTGCCAGCTCCGGGACTAGCGGGAACGAGCAGTACTTC.